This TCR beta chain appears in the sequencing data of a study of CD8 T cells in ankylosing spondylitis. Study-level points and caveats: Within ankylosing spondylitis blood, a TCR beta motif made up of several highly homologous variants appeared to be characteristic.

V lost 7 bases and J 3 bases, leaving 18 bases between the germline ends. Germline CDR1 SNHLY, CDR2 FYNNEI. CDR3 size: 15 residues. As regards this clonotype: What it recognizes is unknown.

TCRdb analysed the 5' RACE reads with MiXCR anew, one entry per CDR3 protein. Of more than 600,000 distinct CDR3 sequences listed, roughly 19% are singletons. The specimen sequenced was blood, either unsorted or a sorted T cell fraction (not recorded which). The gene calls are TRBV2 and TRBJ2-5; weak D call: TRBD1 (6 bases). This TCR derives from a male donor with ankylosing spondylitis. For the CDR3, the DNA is TGTGCCAGCAATCCACTTGTGGGGGCAGAAGAGACCCAGTACTTC. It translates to CASNPLVGAEETQYF.